This T cell receptor (beta chain) is drawn from a study of T cell responses to AZD1222 COVID-19 vaccine. On the study more broadly: Pooled samples include second doses given at about 4 or 12 weeks.

V was clipped by 4 bases and J by 5 bases, with 8 bases between them. The CDR3 consists of 12 residues. The study's findings and limits: White British people made up most donors, females outnumbered males, and clonal diversity was possibly underestimated.

Comment on this clone: The antigen is undetermined.

Method: immunoSEQ multiplex PCR; TCRdb's copy keeps in-frame clones and lacks some. The top ten clones hold about 15% of a sample with some 150,000 clones, about nine tenths of them seen once. This sequence joins TRBV12-3 or TRBV12-4 and TRBJ2-5; D is uncertain. Here the sequenced sample was peripheral blood, taken on day 0 of AZD1222 vaccination. The receptor comes from an adult in good health. CDR3 sequence (DNA): TGTGCCAGCAGTTCCGCAAGGGAGACCCAGTACTTC. As protein: CASSSARETQYF.